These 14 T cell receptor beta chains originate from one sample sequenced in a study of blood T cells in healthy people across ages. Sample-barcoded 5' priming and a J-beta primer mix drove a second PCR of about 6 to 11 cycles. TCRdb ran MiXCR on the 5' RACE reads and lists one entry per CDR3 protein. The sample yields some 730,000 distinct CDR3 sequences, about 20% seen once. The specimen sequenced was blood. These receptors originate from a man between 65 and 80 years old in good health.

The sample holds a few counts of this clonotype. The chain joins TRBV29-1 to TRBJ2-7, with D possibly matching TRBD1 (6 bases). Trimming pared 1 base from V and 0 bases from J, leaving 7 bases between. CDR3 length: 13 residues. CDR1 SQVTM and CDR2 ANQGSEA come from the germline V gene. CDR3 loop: CSVEVQGSYEQYF. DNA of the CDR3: TGCAGCGTTGAAGTACAGGGCTCCTACGAGCAGTACTTC.

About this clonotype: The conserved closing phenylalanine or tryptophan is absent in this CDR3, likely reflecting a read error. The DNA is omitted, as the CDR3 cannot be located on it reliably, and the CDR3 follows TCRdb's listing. The chain's CDR3 is CASRYPGPPV. The rearrangement links TRBV12-3 or TRBV12-4 to TRBJ1-4; the table's D gene call, TRBD1, was not cross checked with the DNA. From its first to its last residue, the CDR3 has 10 amino acids.

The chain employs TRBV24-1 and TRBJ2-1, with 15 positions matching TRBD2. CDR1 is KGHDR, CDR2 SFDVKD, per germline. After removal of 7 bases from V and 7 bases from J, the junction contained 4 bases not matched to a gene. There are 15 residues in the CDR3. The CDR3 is CATRSGTSGGNEQFF. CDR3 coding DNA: TGTGCCACCAGATCCGGGACTAGCGGGGGGAATGAGCAGTTCTTC.

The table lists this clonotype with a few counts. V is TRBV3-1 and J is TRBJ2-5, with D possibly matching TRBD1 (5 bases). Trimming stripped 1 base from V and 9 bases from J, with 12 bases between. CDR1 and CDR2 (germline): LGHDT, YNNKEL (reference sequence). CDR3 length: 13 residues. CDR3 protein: CASSQGDHRPQYF. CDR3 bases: TGTGCCAGCAGCCAAGGAGACCACAGGCCCCAGTACTTC.

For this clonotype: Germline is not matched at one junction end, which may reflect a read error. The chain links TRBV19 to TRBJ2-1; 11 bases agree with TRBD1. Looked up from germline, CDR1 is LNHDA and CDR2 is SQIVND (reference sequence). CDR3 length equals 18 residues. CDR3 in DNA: TGTACCAGTAGTCACGATCCCGGGACAGGGGGTTGGTACAATGAGCAGTTCTTC. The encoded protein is CTSSHDPGTGGWYNEQFF.

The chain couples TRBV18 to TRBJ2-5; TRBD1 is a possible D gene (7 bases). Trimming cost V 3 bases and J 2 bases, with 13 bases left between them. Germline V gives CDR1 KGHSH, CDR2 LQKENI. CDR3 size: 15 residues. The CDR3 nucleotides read TGTGCCAGCTCACCGATACAGGGGACTCAAGAGACCCAGTACTTC. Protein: CASSPIQGTQETQYF.

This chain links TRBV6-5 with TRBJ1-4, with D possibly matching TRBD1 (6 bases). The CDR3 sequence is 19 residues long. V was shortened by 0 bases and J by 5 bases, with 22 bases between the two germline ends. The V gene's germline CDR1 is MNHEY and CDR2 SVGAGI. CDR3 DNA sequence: TGTGCCAGCAGTTACTCGACGGGGGCGGGGGATGGTACCAATGAAAAACTGTTTTTT. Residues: CASSYSTGAGDGTNEKLFF.

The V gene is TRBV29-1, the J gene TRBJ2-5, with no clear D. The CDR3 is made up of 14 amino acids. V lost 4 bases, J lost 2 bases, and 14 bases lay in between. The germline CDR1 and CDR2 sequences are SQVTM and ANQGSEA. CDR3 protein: CSVGVMGLQETQYF. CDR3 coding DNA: TGCAGCGTTGGGGTCATGGGATTGCAAGAGACCCAGTACTTC.

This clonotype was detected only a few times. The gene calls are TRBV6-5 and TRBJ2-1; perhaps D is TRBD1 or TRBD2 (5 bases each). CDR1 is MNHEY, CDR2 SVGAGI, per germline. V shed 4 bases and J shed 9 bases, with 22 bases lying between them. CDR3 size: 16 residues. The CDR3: CASSSYGIGAPGEQFF. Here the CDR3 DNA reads TGTGCCAGCAGTTCTTACGGGATAGGGGCTCCGGGTGAGCAGTTCTTC.

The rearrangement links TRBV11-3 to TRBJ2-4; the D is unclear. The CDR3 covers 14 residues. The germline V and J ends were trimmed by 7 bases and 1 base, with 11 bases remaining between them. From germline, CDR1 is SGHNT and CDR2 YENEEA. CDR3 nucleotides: TGTGCCAGCACCGACCCGAACGCCAAAAACATTCAGTACTTC. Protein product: CASTDPNAKNIQYF.

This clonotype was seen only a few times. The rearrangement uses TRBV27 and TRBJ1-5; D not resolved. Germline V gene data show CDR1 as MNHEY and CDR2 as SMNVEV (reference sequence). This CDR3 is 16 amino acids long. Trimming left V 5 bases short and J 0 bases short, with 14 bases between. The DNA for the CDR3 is TGTGCCAGCAGTCCCTCGACGGCGTATAGCAATCAGCCCCAGCATTTT. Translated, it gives CASSPSTAYSNQPQHF.

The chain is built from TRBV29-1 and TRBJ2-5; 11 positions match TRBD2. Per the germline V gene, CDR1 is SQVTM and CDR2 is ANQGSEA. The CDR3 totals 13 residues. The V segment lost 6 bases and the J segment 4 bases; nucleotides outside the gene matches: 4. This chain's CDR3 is CSVSTSGIETQYF. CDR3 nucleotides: TGCAGCGTCTCGACTAGCGGGATAGAGACCCAGTACTTC.

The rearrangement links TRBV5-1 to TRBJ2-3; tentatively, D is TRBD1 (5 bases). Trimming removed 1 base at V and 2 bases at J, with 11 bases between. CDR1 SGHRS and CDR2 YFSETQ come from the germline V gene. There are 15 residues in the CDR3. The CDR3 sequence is CASSLSSGFTDTQYF. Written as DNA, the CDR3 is TGCGCCAGCAGCTTGTCGTCAGGGTTCACAGATACGCAGTATTTT.

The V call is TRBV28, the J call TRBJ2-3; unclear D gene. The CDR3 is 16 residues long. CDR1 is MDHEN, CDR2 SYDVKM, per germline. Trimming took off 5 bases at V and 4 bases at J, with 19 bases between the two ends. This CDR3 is CASSIGRFGGADTQYF. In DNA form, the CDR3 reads TGTGCCAGCAGTATTGGGCGGTTTGGTGGGGCAGATACGCAGTATTTT.